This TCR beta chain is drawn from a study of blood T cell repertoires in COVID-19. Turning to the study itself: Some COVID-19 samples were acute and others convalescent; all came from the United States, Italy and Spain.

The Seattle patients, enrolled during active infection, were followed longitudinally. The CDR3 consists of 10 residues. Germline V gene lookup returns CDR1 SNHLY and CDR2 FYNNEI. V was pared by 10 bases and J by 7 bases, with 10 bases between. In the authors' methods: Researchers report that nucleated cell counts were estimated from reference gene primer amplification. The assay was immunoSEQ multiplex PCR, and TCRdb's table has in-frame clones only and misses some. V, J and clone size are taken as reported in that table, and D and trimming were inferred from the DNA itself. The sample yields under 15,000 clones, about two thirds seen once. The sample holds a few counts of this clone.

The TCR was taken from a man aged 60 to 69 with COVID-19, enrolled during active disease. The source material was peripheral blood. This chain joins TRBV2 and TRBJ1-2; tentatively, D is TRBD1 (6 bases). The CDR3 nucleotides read TGTGCCACCACAGGGTTTGGCTACACCTTC. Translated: CATTGFGYTF. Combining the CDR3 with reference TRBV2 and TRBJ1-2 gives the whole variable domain EPEVTQTPSHQVTQMGQEVILRCVPISNHLYFYWYRQILGQKVEFLVSFYNNEISEKSEIFDDQFSVERPDGSNFTLKIRSTKLEDSAMYFCATTGFGYTFGSGTRLTVV.